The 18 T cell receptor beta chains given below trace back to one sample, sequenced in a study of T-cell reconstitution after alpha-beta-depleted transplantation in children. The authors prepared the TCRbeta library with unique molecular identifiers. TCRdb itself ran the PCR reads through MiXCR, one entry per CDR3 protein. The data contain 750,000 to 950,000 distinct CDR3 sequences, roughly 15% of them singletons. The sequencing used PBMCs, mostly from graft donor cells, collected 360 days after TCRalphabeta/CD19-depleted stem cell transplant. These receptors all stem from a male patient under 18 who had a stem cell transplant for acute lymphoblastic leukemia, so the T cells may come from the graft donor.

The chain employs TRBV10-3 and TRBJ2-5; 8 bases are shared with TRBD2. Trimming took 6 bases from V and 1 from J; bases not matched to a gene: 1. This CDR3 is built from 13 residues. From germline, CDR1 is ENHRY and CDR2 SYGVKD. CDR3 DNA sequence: TGTGCCATCAGGCGGGAGGCCCAAGAGACCCAGTACTTC. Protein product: CAIRREAQETQYF.

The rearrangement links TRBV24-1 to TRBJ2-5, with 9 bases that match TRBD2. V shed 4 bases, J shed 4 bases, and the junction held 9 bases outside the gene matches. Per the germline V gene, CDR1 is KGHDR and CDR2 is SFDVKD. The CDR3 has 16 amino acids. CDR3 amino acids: CATSEDSGSGRETQYF. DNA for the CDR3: TGTGCCACCAGTGAAGATAGCGGGAGCGGCCGAGAGACCCAGTACTTC.

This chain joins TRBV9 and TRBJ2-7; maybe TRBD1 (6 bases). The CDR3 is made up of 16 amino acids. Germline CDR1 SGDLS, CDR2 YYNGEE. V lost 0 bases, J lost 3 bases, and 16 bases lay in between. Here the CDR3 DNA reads TGTGCCAGCAGCGTAGCTCCATCTTTGGACAGCTACGAGCAGTACTTC. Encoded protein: CASSVAPSLDSYEQYF.

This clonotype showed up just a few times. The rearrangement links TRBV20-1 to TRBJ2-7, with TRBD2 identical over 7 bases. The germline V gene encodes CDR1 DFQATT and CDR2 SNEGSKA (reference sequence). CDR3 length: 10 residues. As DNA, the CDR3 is TGCGCCGTGGCGGGAGCCGAGCAGTACTTC. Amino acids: CAVAGAEQYF.

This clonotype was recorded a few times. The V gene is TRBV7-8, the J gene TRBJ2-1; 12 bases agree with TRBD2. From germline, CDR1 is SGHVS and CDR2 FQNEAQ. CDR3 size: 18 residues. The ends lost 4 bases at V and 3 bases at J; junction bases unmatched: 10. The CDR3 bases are TGTGCCAGCAGCTCACCTAGCGGGAGGGCCAAAAACTACAATGAGCAGTTCTTC. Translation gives CASSSPSGRAKNYNEQFF.

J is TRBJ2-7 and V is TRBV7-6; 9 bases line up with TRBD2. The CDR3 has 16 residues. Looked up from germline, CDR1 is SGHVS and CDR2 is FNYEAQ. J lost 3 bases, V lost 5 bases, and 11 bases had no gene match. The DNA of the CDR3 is TGTGCCAGCAGCCCATTTTCGGGGACTAGCCTCTACGAGCAGTACTTC. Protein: CASSPFSGTSLYEQYF.

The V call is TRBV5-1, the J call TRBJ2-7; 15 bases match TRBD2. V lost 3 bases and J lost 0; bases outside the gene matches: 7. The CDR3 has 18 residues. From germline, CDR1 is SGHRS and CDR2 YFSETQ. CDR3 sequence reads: CASSSGLAGGALSYEQYF. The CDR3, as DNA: TGCGCCAGCAGCTCGGGACTAGCGGGAGGCGCCCTCTCCTACGAGCAGTACTTC.

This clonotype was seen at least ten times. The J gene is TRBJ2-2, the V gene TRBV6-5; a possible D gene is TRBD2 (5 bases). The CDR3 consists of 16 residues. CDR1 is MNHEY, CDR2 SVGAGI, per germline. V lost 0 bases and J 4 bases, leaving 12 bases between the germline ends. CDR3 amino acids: CASSYSSGIGTGELFF. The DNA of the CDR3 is TGTGCCAGCAGTTACTCGTCCGGGATAGGCACCGGGGAGCTGTTTTTT.

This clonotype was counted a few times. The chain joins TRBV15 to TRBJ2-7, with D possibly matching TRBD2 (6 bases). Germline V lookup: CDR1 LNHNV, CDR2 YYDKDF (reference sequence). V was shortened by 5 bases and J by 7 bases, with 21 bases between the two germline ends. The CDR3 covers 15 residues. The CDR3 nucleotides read TGTGCCACCAGCCCTGCGGGAATCCGAAATGAGGAGCAGTACTTC. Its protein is CATSPAGIRNEEQYF.

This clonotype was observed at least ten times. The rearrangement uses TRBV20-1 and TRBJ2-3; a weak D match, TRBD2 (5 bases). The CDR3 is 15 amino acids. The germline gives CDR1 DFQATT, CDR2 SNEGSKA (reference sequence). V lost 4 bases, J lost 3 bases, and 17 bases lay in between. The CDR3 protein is CSAKDRGLGTDTQYF. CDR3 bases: TGCAGTGCTAAAGATCGGGGATTGGGTACAGATACGCAGTATTTT.

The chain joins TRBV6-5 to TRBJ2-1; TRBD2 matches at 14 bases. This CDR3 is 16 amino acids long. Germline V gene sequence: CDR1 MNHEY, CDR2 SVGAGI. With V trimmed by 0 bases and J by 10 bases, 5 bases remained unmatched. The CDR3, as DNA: TGTGCCAGCAGTTACTCGAAGGGACTAGCGGGAGCCGAGCAGTTCTTC. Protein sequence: CASSYSKGLAGAEQFF.

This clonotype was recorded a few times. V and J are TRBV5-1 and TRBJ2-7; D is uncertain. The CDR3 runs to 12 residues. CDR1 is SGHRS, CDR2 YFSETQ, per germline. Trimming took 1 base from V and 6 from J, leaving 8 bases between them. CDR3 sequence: CASSLNGFEQYF. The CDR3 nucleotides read TGCGCCAGCAGCTTGAATGGGTTCGAGCAGTACTTC.

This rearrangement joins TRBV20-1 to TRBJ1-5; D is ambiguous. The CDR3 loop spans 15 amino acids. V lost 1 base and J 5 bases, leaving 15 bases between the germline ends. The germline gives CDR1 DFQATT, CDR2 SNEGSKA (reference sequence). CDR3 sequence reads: CSARGGLLPDQPQHF. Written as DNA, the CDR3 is TGCAGTGCTAGAGGTGGACTGTTACCAGATCAGCCCCAGCATTTT.

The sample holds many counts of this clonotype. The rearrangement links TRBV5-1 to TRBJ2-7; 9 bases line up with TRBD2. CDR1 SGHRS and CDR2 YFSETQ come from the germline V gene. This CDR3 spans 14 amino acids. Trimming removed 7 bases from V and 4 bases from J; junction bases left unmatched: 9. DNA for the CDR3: TGCGCCAGCGGGGCGACTAGCGGACTATACGAGCAGTACTTC. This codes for CASGATSGLYEQYF.

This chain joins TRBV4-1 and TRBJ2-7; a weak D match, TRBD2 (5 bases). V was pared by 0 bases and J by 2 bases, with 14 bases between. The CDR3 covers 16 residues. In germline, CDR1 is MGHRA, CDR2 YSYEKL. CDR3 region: CASSQEAESSTYEQYF. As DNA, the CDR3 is TGCGCCAGCAGCCAAGAGGCGGAGTCTAGCACCTACGAGCAGTACTTC.

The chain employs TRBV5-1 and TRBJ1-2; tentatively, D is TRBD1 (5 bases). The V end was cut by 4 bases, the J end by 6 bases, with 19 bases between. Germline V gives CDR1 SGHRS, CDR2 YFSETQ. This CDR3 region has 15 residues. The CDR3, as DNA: TGCGCCAGCAGCCTGCCATCGGGACGGAATAATGGCTACACCTTC. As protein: CASSLPSGRNNGYTF.

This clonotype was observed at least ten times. CDR3 in DNA: TGTGCCATCACCAATGGGGCGGGAGGATACTACGAGCAGTACTTC. Protein sequence: CAITNGAGGYYEQYF. This chain joins TRBV10-3 and TRBJ2-7; 8 positions agree with TRBD2. The trim removed 7 bases at V and 3 bases at J, leaving 11 bases unmatched. This CDR3 has 15 amino acids. Germline values: CDR1 ENHRY, CDR2 SYGVKD.

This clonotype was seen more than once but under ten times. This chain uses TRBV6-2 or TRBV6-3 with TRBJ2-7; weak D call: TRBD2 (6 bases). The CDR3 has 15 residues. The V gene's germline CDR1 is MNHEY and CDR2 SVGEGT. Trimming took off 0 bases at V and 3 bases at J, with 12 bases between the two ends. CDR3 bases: TGTGCCAGCAGTTACTCCTGGACCGGGGGCTACGAGCAGTACTTC. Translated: CASSYSWTGGYEQYF.